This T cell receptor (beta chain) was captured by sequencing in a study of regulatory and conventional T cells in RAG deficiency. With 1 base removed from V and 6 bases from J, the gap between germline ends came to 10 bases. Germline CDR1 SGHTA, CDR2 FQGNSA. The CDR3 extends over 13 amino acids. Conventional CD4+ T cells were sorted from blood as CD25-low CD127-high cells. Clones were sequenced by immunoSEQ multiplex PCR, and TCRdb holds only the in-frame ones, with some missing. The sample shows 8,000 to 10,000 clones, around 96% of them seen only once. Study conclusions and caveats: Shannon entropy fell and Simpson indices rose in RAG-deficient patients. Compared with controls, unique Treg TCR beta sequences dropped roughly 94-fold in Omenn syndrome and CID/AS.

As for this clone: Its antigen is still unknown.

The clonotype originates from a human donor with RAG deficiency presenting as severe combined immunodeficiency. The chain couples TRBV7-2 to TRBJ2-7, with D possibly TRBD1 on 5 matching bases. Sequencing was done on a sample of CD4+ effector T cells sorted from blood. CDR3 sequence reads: CASSLDRLGEQYF. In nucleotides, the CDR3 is TGTGCCAGCAGCTTAGACAGGCTGGGCGAGCAGTACTTC.